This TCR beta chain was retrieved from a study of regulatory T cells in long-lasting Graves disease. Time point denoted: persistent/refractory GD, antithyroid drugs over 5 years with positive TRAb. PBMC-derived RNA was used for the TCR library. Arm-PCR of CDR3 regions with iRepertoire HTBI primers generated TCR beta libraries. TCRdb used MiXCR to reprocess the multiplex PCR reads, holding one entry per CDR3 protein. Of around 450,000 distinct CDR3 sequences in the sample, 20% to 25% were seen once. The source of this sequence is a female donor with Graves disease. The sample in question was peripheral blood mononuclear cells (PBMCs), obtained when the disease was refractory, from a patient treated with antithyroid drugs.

In DNA form, the CDR3 reads TGTGCCAGCACCCAGACTAACTATGGCTACACCTTC. It encodes CASTQTNYGYTF. The genes are TRBV7-2 and TRBJ1-2; D gene unclear. The V gene's germline CDR1 is SGHTA and CDR2 FQGNSA. V dropped 7 bases and J dropped 0 bases, with 6 bases sitting between them. The CDR3 spans 12 residues.